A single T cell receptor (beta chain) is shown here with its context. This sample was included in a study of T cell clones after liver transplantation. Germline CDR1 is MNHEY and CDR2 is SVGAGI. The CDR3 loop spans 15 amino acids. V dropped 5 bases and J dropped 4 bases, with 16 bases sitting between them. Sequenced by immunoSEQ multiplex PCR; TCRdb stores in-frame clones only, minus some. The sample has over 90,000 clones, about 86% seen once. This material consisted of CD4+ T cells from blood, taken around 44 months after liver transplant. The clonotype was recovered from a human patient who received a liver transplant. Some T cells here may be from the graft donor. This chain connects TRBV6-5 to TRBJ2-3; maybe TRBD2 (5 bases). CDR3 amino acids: CASSGRSGLSDTQYF. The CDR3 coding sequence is TGTGCCAGCAGTGGCCGGAGCGGACTTTCAGATACGCAGTATTTT.